The 4 T cell receptor beta chains presented below share a single source sample, sequenced in a study of shared clonotypes between healthy human individuals. Only in-frame clones appear in the TCRdb table, and some are missing; sequencing was by immunoSEQ multiplex PCR. The top ten clones hold 0.1% to 0.15% of a sample with 2 million or so clones, roughly 94% of them seen once. Sequencing was carried out using naive CD4+ T cells sorted from blood. Subset in this sample: CD45RA+ positively selected. These receptors came from a man younger than 35 in good health.

The genes are TRBV11-2 and TRBJ2-7; 7 bases are shared with TRBD1. Trimming at V came to 5 bases and at J to 5 bases, leaving 9 bases not matched to a gene. This CDR3 spans 14 amino acids. In germline, CDR1 is SGHAT, CDR2 FQNNGV. The chain's CDR3 is CASSLGTDWNEQYF. The CDR3 coding sequence is TGTGCCAGCAGCCTAGGGACAGATTGGAACGAGCAGTACTTC.

The genes are TRBV5-4 and TRBJ2-3; TRBD2 might be the D (5 bases). There are 12 residues in the CDR3. Germline V gene data show CDR1 as SGHNT and CDR2 as YYREEE (reference sequence). Trimming took 4 bases from V and 10 from J, leaving 13 bases between them. The CDR3 DNA is TGTGCCAGCAGCCAGGAGGTACGGGCGCAGTATTTT. Amino acid sequence: CASSQEVRAQYF.

V and J are TRBV11-1 and TRBJ2-3, with a weak D call TRBD1 (6 bases). Between the trimmed V and J ends, which lost 5 bases and 3 bases, there was a span of 12 bases. Per germline, CDR1 SGHAT and CDR2 FQDESV (reference sequence). CDR3 length equals 14 residues. The CDR3 loop is CASSQAQGTDTQYF. CDR3 DNA: TGTGCCAGCAGCCAAGCACAGGGAACAGATACGCAGTATTTT.

The chain couples TRBV27 to TRBJ1-6; no reliable D call. Germline CDR1 reads MNHEY; CDR2 reads SMNVEV (reference sequence). The CDR3 contains 13 residues. V was cut by 3 bases and J by 5 bases, with 5 bases left in between. Here the CDR3 reads CASSFYNNSPLHF. CDR3 sequence (DNA): TGTGCCAGCAGTTTTTATAATAATTCACCCCTCCACTTT.